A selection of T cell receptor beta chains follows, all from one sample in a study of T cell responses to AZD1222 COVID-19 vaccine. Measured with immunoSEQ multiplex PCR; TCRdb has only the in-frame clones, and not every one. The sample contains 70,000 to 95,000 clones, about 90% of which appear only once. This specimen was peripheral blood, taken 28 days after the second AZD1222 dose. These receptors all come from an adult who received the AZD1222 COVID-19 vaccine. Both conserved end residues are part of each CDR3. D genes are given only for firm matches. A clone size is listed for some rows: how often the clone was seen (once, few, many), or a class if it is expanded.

CDR3aa: CASRDRGRSPLHF
CDR3nt: TGTGCCAGCCGCGACAGGGGGAGGTCACCCCTCCACTTT
abundance: NA
j_gene: TRBJ1-6
len: 13
v_gene: TRBV7-8
d_gene: TRBD1

CDR3aa: CASSYLQGADQPQHF
CDR3nt: TGTGCCAGCAGTTACCTACAGGGGGCAGATCAGCCCCAGCATTTT
abundance: NA
j_gene: TRBJ1-5
len: 15
v_gene: TRBV6-5
d_gene: TRBD1

CDR3aa: CSARVGETQYF
CDR3nt: TGCAGTGCTAGAGTAGGGGAGACCCAGTACTTC
abundance: NA
j_gene: TRBJ2-5
len: 11
v_gene: TRBV20-1
d_gene: NA

CDR3aa: CASSSPTSRGYEQYF
CDR3nt: TGTGCCAGCAGCTCCCCAACTAGCAGGGGATACGAGCAGTACTTC
abundance: NA
j_gene: TRBJ2-7
len: 15
v_gene: TRBV7-8
d_gene: NA

CDR3aa: CASREGWRTYEQYF
CDR3nt: TGCGCCAGCAGGGAGGGTTGGCGGACCTACGAGCAGTACTTC
abundance: NA
j_gene: TRBJ2-7
len: 14
v_gene: TRBV23-1
d_gene: NA

CDR3aa: CASSVGQGSGNTIYF
CDR3nt: TGTGCCAGCAGCGTAGGGCAAGGCTCTGGAAACACCATATATTTT
abundance: NA
j_gene: TRBJ1-3
len: 15
v_gene: TRBV9
d_gene: NA

CDR3aa: CASSPRFGGGGETQYF
CDR3nt: TGTGCCAGCAGCCCCCGATTTGGCGGGGGTGGAGAGACCCAGTACTTC
abundance: once
j_gene: TRBJ2-5
len: 16
v_gene: TRBV7-2
d_gene: TRBD2

CDR3aa: CASSTDRVGDEQYF
CDR3nt: TGCGCCAGCAGCACTGACAGGGTCGGGGACGAGCAGTACTTC
abundance: NA
j_gene: TRBJ2-7
len: 14
v_gene: TRBV4-1
d_gene: TRBD1

CDR3aa: CASSPGGNEKLFF
CDR3nt: TGTGCCAGCAGTCCAGGGGGGAATGAAAAACTGTTTTTT
abundance: NA
j_gene: TRBJ1-4
len: 13
v_gene: TRBV2
d_gene: TRBD1

CDR3aa: CASSHGVDTEAFF
CDR3nt: TGTGCCAGCAGCCATGGGGTCGACACTGAAGCTTTCTTT
abundance: NA
j_gene: TRBJ1-1
len: 13
v_gene: TRBV3-1/TRBV3-2
d_gene: NA

CDR3aa: CASSLVTTNEKLFF
CDR3nt: TGCGCCAGCAGCCTGGTAACAACTAATGAAAAACTGTTTTTT
abundance: NA
j_gene: TRBJ1-4
len: 14
v_gene: TRBV4-1
d_gene: NA

CDR3aa: CAISEVTGSYEQYF
CDR3nt: TGTGCCATCAGTGAGGTGACAGGGTCCTACGAGCAGTACTTC
abundance: once
j_gene: TRBJ2-7
len: 14
v_gene: TRBV10-3
d_gene: TRBD1